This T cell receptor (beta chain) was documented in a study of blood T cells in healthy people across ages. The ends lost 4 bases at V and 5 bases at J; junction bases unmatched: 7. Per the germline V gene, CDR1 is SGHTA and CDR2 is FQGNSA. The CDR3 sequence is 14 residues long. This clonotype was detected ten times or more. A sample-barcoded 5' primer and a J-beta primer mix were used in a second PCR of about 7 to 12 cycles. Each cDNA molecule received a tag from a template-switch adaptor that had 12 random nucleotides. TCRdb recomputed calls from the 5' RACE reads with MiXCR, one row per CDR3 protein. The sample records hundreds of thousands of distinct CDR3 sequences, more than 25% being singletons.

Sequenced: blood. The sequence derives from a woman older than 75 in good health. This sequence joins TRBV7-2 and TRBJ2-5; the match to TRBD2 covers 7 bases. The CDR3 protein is CASSYLSGAETQYF. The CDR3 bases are TGTGCCAGCAGCTACTTAAGCGGGGCTGAGACCCAGTACTTC.